The 12 T cell receptor beta chains given below trace back to one sample, sequenced in a study of T cells after yellow fever vaccination. Via MiXCR, TCRdb re-called the 5' RACE reads, giving one row per CDR3 protein. The top ten hold about 3.5% of the sample, which has about 320,000 distinct CDR3 sequences, over 8.5% seen once. Sample: CD4+ T cells sorted from PBMCs, taken 45 days after the yellow fever booster vaccination. These receptors were obtained from a young man who received the YFV17D yellow fever vaccine.

The genes are TRBV4-2 and TRBJ2-7; a weak D match, TRBD1 (6 bases). V was pared by 3 bases and J by 4 bases, with 16 bases between. Germline V gene sequence: CDR1 LGHNA, CDR2 YNFKEQ. This CDR3 has 15 residues. The CDR3 DNA reads as TGTGCCAGCAGCCAGAAGGGAATAGGGGGTTACGAGCAGTACTTC. Amino acid sequence: CASSQKGIGGYEQYF.

This clonotype turned up a few times. The chain joins TRBV20-1 to TRBJ1-2; D possibly corresponds to TRBD1 (5 bases). The V gene lost 6 bases and the J gene lost 8 bases, with 16 bases spanning the gap. CDR3 length equals 12 residues. Germline CDR1 DFQATT, CDR2 SNEGSKA (reference sequence). CDR3 in amino acids: CSAEGAVGGYTF. CDR3 bases: TGCAGTGCGGAAGGGGCGGTGGGGGGCTACACCTTC.

This clonotype was detected ten times or more. This chain links TRBV5-5 with TRBJ2-3; unclear D gene. CDR1 is SGHKS, CDR2 YYEKEE, per germline (reference sequence). V lost 1 base and J 0 bases, leaving 9 bases between the germline ends. The CDR3 consists of 15 residues. CDR3 sequence (DNA): TGTGCCAGCAGCTTGTTTTCTCAGAGCACAGATACGCAGTATTTT. It is translated as CASSLFSQSTDTQYF. The entire variable domain, with the rest obtained from reference TRBV5-5 and TRBJ2-3, is as follows: DAGVTQSPTHLIKTRGQQVTLRCSPISGHKSVSWYQQVLGQGPQFIFQYYEKEERGRGNFPDRFSARQFPNYSSELNVNALLLGDSALYLCASSLFSQSTDTQYFGPGTRLTVL.

The gene calls are TRBV12-3 or TRBV12-4 and TRBJ1-1, with D hard to call. V was clipped by 6 bases and J by 7 bases, with 18 bases between them. CDR3 length equals 14 residues. The DNA for the CDR3 is TGTGCCAGCAGCCCCGTCGAGGTGGGTGATGAAGCTTTCTTT. Its protein is CASSPVEVGDEAFF.

CDR3 DNA sequence: TGCGCCAGCAGTTCGAGACAGGACGCTGGCTACACCTTC. Its protein is CASSSRQDAGYTF. The gene calls are TRBV5-1 and TRBJ1-2, with D possibly matching TRBD1 (6 bases). This CDR3 comprises 13 residues. V shed 5 bases and J shed 7 bases, with 15 bases lying between them. Germline V CDR1 and CDR2: SGHRS, YFSETQ.

As regards this clonotype: This may arise from a read error, as a much more abundant clone is one base away. The chain has TRBV15 and TRBJ2-1; 11 positions agree with TRBD2. The germline gives CDR1 LNHNV, CDR2 YYDKDF (reference sequence). The CDR3 has 14 amino acids. V dropped 0 bases and J dropped 10; count of bases not matched to a gene: 2. The CDR3 nucleotides read TGTGCCACCAGCAGAGATAGACTAGCGGGGGAGCAGTTCTTC. Translated, it gives CATSRDRLAGEQFF. The full variable domain, rest sourced from reference TRBV15 and TRBJ2-1, is DAMVIQNPRYQVTQFGKPVTLSCSQTLNHNVMYWYQQKSSQAPKLLFHYYDKDFNNEADTPDNFQSRRPNTSFCFLDIRSPGLGDTAMYLCATSRDRLAGEQFFGPGTRLTVL.

Written as DNA, the CDR3 is TGTGCCAGCTCACCAAGAAGGGGTCAGGTGCCCCAGCATTTT. It translates to CASSPRRGQVPQHF. This chain uses TRBV18 with TRBJ1-5, with a possible D match to TRBD1 (5 bases). Germline assignment: CDR1 KGHSH and CDR2 LQKENI. The CDR3 is made up of 14 amino acids. The V gene lost 2 bases and the J gene lost 9 bases, with 14 bases spanning the gap. The complete variable domain, with remaining parts taken from reference TRBV18 and TRBJ1-5, reads NAGVMQNPRHLVRRRGQEARLRCSPMKGHSHVYWYRQLPEEGLKFMVYLQKENIIDESGMPKERFSAEFPKEGPSILRIQQVVRGDSAAYFCASSPRRGQVPQHFGDGTRLSIL.

This chain links TRBV5-5 with TRBJ1-5; D is undetermined. There are 20 residues in the CDR3. V lost 0 bases, J lost 6 bases, and 28 bases lay in between. Germline loops: CDR1 SGHKS, CDR2 YYEKEE (reference sequence). CDR3 sequence: CASSLAYRSGVSSSGQPQHF. CDR3 bases: TGTGCCAGCAGCTTGGCCTACCGATCCGGGGTGTCTTCCTCGGGTCAGCCCCAGCATTTT.

The V and J genes are TRBV29-1 and TRBJ1-1; tentatively, D is TRBD1 (6 bases). The CDR3 is 12 residues long. Germline V gene lookup returns CDR1 SQVTM and CDR2 ANQGSEA. The V end lost 7 bases, the J end lost 4 bases, and 13 bases lay between the germline ends. CDR3 nucleotides: TGCAGCGGGGCAGGGGATTCCACTGAAGCTTTCTTT. Encoded protein: CSGAGDSTEAFF. Combining the CDR3 with reference TRBV29-1 and TRBJ1-1 gives the whole variable domain SAVISQKPSRDICQRGTSLTIQCQVDSQVTMMFWYRQQPGQSLTLIATANQGSEATYESGFVIDKFPISRPNLTFSTLTVSNMSPEDSSIYLCSGAGDSTEAFFGQGTRLTVV.

V is TRBV18 and J is TRBJ2-2; possibly TRBD1 for D (5 bases). Germline values: CDR1 KGHSH, CDR2 LQKENI. This CDR3 has 15 residues. Deletions cut 3 bases from V and 3 bases from J, with 11 bases between. CDR3 bases: TGTGCCAGCTCACCCAGGGAAGGAGACACCGGGGAGCTGTTTTTT. It yields the protein CASSPREGDTGELFF. The full variable domain, rest sourced from reference TRBV18 and TRBJ2-2, is NAGVMQNPRHLVRRRGQEARLRCSPMKGHSHVYWYRQLPEEGLKFMVYLQKENIIDESGMPKERFSAEFPKEGPSILRIQQVVRGDSAAYFCASSPREGDTGELFFGEGSRLTVL.

This clonotype was detected only a few times. This chain joins TRBV5-1 and TRBJ2-5, with a weak D call TRBD2 (6 bases). The V and J ends lost 0 bases and 5 bases respectively, with 11 bases between them. Germline V gene data show CDR1 as SGHRS and CDR2 as YFSETQ. The CDR3 consists of 14 residues. Here the CDR3 reads CASSLARRAETQYF. CDR3 coding DNA: TGCGCCAGCAGCTTGGCCAGGAGGGCGGAGACCCAGTACTTC.

The chain is built from TRBV7-2 and TRBJ2-6; a possible D gene is TRBD2 (5 bases). Deletions cut 2 bases from V and 2 bases from J, with 13 bases between. The CDR3 has 17 residues. In germline, CDR1 is SGHTA, CDR2 FQGNSA. The CDR3 loop is CASSLNGVATGANVLTF. The CDR3 DNA reads as TGTGCCAGCAGCTTAAACGGGGTGGCGACTGGGGCCAACGTCCTGACTTTC.